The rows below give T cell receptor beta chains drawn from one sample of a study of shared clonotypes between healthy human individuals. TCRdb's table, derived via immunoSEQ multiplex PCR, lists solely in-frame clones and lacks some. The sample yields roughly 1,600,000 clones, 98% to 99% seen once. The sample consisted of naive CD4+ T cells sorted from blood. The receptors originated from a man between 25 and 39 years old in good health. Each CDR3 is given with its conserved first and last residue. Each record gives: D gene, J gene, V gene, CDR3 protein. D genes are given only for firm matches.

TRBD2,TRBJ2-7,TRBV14,CASSQSGGAYEQYF
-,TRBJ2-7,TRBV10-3,CATGTVSSYEQYF
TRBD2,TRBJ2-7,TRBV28,CASSRSGMGRYEQYF
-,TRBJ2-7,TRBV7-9,CASSLALGEVYEQYF
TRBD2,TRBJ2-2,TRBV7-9,CASSLRLAGDPGELFF
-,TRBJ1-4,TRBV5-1,CASSLETTNEKLFF
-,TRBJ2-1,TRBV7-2,CASSLAFQRAPVDEQFF
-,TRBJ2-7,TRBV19,CASSPGQSYEQYF
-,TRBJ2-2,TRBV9,CASSPPASEATGELFF
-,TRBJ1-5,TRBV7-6,CASSRGQAPNQPQHF
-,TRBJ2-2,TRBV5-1,CASREETYTGELFF
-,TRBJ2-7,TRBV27,CASSLKGYEQYF
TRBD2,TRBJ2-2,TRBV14,CASSQLSALAGGTGELFF
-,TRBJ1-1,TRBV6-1,CASSDQFNTEAFF
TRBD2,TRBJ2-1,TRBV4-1,CASSLGLAGTYNEQFF
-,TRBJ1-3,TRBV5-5,CASSLPGRLSGNTIYF
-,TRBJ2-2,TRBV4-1,CASSQVRAGRTGELFF
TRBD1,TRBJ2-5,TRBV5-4,CASSLDRGDQETQYF
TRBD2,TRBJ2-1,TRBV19,CASSIVGGSMDNEQFF
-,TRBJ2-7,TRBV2,CASSGGEGYEQYF
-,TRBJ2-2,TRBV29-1,CSVQEEPGRLFF
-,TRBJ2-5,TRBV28,CASSRGIAIAEETQYF
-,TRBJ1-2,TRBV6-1,CASSDWGFGYGYTF
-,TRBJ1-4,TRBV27,CASSPDRINEKLFF
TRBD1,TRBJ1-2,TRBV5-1,CASSLGQGDGYTF
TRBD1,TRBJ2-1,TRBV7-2,CASRTGGFYNEQFF
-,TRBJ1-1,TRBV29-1,CSVLPGQLRDTEAFF
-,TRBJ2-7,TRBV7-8,CASSLGWAGEQYF
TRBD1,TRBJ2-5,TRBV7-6,CASSKGGQGGETQYF
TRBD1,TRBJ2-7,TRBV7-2,CASSLASRTGSNEQYF
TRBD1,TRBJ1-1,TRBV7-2,CASSPRTGGNTEAFF
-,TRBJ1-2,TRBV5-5,CASSLNFYGYTF
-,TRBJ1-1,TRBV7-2,CASSKQRMNTEAFF
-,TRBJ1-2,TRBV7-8,CASSLGRRNNYGYTF
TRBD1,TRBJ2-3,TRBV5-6,CASSRGQGLGTDTQYF
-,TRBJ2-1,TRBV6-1,CASSYPGEQFF
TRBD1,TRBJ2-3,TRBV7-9,CAGGFGQGIVADTQYF
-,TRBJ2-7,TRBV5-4,CASSSRQKLDYEQYF
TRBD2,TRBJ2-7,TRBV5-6,CASSLGRGRVYEQYF
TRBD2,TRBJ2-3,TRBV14,CASSQRTSGRYTDTQYF
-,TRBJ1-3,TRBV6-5,CASSYSRVSGNTIYF
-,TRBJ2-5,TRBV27,CASSFLGVPETQYF
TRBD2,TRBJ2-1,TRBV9,CASSVGGTSGMGSGYNEQFF
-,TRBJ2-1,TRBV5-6,CASSSQRRKEQFF
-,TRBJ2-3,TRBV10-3,CAISESLRSSTDTQYF
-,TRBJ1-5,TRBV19,CASSIVTGNQPQHF
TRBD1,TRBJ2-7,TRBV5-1,CASRPRTGSHEQYF
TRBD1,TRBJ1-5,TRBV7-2,CASSLGTGQVRPQHF
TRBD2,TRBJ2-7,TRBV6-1,CASSQGLAGGEEQYF
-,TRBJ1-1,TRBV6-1,CASSWIGDTEAFF
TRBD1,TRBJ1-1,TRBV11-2,CASSRMGQLNTEAFF
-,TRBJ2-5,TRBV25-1,CASSEPRQLQETQYF
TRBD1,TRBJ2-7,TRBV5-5,CASRRTGAYEQYF
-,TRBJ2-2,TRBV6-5,CASRNSGELFF
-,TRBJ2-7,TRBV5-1,CASSLLPGETYEQYF
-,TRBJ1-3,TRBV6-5,CASLSGNTIYF
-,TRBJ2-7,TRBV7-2,CASSSYQLNEQYF